Presented here are 6 T cell receptor beta chains from one specimen sequenced in a study of siplizumab effects on memory and regulatory T cells. The table came from immunoSEQ multiplex PCR; TCRdb's copy has only in-frame clones and leaves some out. The sample carries some 100,000 clones, about 90% recorded once. The material sequenced was CD4+ T cells sorted from blood. The receptors shown here come from a human donor in good health.

The chain employs TRBV5-6 and TRBJ1-1, with no clear D. Germline V gene sequence: CDR1 SGHDT, CDR2 YYEEEE. The CDR3 contains 11 residues. The germline V and J ends were trimmed by 0 bases and 8 bases, with 5 bases remaining between them. The CDR3 spells CASSLGFEAFF. Written as DNA, the CDR3 is TGTGCCAGCAGCTTGGGTTTCGAAGCTTTCTTT.

The chain employs TRBV9 and TRBJ2-5; weak D call: TRBD1 (5 bases). This CDR3 has 14 residues. V dropped 4 bases and J dropped 2 bases, with 12 bases sitting between them. Germline V CDR1 and CDR2: SGDLS, YYNGEE. For the CDR3, the DNA is TGTGCCAGCAGCACAGGATACTTACAAGAGACCCAGTACTTC. Translating it yields CASSTGYLQETQYF.

The rearrangement joins TRBV21-1 to TRBJ1-2; the D segment call TRBD1 is taken from the table without a DNA check. TRBV21-1 is a recognized pseudogene. This CDR3 is built from 17 residues. The DNA of the CDR3 is TGTGCCAGCAGCAAAGGAGGCAGGGGGTGGGCTGAGTATGGCTACACCTTC. Its protein is CASSKGGRGWAEYGYTF.

In DNA form, the CDR3 reads TGTGCCAGCAGCTTAACGGGCAGCCCTGGTTCCTACGAGCAGTACTTC. Amino acid sequence: CASSLTGSPGSYEQYF. The rearrangement uses TRBV7-3 and TRBJ2-7; D is uncertain. Trimming took off 0 bases at V and 1 base at J, with 13 bases between the two ends. The CDR3 contains 16 residues. CDR1 SGHTA and CDR2 FQGTGA come from the germline V gene. The entire variable domain, with the rest obtained from reference TRBV7-3 and TRBJ2-7, is as follows: GAGVSQTPSNKVTEKGKYVELRCDPISGHTALYWYRQSLGQGPEFLIYFQGTGAADDSGLPNDRFFAVRPEGSVSTLKIQRTERGDSAVYLCASSLTGSPGSYEQYFGPGTRLTVT.

This sequence joins TRBV19 and TRBJ2-6; no reliable D call. V was shortened by 3 bases and J by 0 bases, with 6 bases between the two germline ends. This CDR3 contains 15 residues. Germline loops: CDR1 LNHDA, CDR2 SQIVND (reference sequence). This CDR3 is CASSIGPSGANVLTF. DNA of the CDR3: TGTGCCAGTAGTATTGGCCCCTCTGGGGCCAACGTCCTGACTTTC.

This chain links TRBV9 with TRBJ2-2, with a possible D match to TRBD1 (5 bases). Deletions cut 4 bases from V and 8 bases from J, with 15 bases between. The CDR3 spans 14 residues. The germline CDR1 and CDR2 sequences are SGDLS and YYNGEE. CDR3 nucleotide sequence: TGTGCCAGCAGCCTTCAACCTTCAGGGGGGGAGCTGTTTTTT. Translation gives CASSLQPSGGELFF.